These 19 T cell receptor beta chains came from one sample sequenced in a study of CD8 T cells in Susac syndrome. RNA totalling roughly 0.45 to 1 ug underwent reverse transcription with random hexamers. TCRdb independently ran MiXCR on the immunoSEQ multiplex PCR reads; one entry per CDR3 protein. Altogether about 200,000 distinct CDR3 sequences are present, over 90% being singletons, with the ten largest covering about 0.087%. Sequencing was carried out using CD4+ T cells from PBMCs. These receptors originate from a human donor with multiple sclerosis.

The chain is built from TRBV5-1 and TRBJ1-2, with TRBD1 matching 11 bases. V gave up 2 bases and J gave up 11 bases; unmatched junction bases: 8. This CDR3 has 14 residues. Germline V gene data show CDR1 as SGHRS and CDR2 as YFSETQ. CDR3 in DNA: TGCGCCAGCAGCTTCGGACAGGGGGCATCAGCGTACACCTTC. Its protein product is CASSFGQGASAYTF. Drawing the rest from reference TRBV5-1 and TRBJ1-2, the complete variable domain is KAGVTQTPRYLIKTRGQQVTLSCSPISGHRSVSWYQQTPGQGLQFLFEYFSETQRNKGNFPGRFSGRQFSNSRSEMNVSTLELGDSALYLCASSFGQGASAYTFGSGTRLTVV.

This clonotype was seen a few times. The J gene is TRBJ1-2, the V gene TRBV3-1; D not certain. Germline lookup yields CDR1 LGHDT and CDR2 YNNKEL (reference sequence). CDR3 length: 12 residues. The V end was cut by 6 bases, the J end by 2 bases, with 7 bases between. The CDR3 DNA reads TGTGCCAGCAGTCTACCAAACTATGGCTACACCTTC. This gives the protein CASSLPNYGYTF. The variable domain in full, with the rest retrieved from reference TRBV3-1 and TRBJ1-2, is DTAVSQTPKYLVTQMGNDKSIKCEQNLGHDTMYWYKQDSKKFLKIMFSYNNKELIINETVPNRFSPKSPDKAHLNLHINSLELGDSAVYFCASSLPNYGYTFGSGTRLTVV.

The chain is built from TRBV7-9 and TRBJ2-5; D perhaps matches TRBD1 (5 bases). CDR1 and CDR2 (germline): SEHNR, FQNEAQ (reference sequence). The CDR3 is 11 amino acids. Trimming took off 11 bases at V and 5 bases at J, with 12 bases between the two ends. CDR3 DNA: TGTGCCCAAGGGGCCGGGGAGACCCAGTACTTC. This codes for CAQGAGETQYF.

This chain links TRBV6-5 with TRBJ1-6, with TRBD1 identical over 7 bases. CDR1 MNHEY and CDR2 SVGAGI come from the germline V gene. CDR3 size: 14 residues. V trimming: 7 bases; J trimming: 7 bases; junction bases outside the gene matches: 7. The CDR3 reads CASTPGQRNSPLHF. In DNA form, the CDR3 reads TGTGCCAGCACGCCGGGACAGAGAAATTCACCCCTCCACTTT.

This clonotype has only one observation. The chain combines TRBV29-1 with TRBJ1-4, with a tentative D call TRBD1 (6 bases). Germline V gene lookup returns CDR1 SQVTM and CDR2 ANQGSEA. V was clipped by 4 bases and J by 8 bases, with 11 bases between them. The CDR3 has 12 amino acids. Here the CDR3 reads CSVGQGREKLFF. The CDR3, as DNA: TGCAGCGTTGGGCAGGGGCGAGAAAAACTGTTTTTT. The full variable domain, in which reference TRBV29-1 and TRBJ1-4 provide the parts outside the CDR3, is SAVISQKPSRDICQRGTSLTIQCQVDSQVTMMFWYRQQPGQSLTLIATANQGSEATYESGFVIDKFPISRPNLTFSTLTVSNMSPEDSSIYLCSVGQGREKLFFGSGTQLSVL.

The chain combines TRBV12-3 or TRBV12-4 with TRBJ1-2; 10 bases map to TRBD1. The CDR3 runs 15 residues. Unmatched junction bases numbered 6, after V lost 4 bases and J lost 4 bases. CDR3 loop: CASSSPGQGSYGYTF. The CDR3 nucleotides are TGTGCCAGCAGTTCCCCGGGACAGGGGAGCTATGGCTACACCTTC.

A single count supports this clonotype. The chain has TRBV30 and TRBJ1-5; tentative D call: TRBD1 (6 bases). CDR1 is GTSNPN and CDR2 is SVGIG in the germline V gene (reference sequence). Between the trimmed V and J ends, which lost 5 bases and 1 base, there was a span of 12 bases. There are 14 residues in the CDR3. Written as DNA, the CDR3 is TGTGCCTGGTGGAACGGACAGAGCAATCAGCCCCAGCATTTT. Residues: CAWWNGQSNQPQHF. The whole variable domain, remainder taken from reference TRBV30 and TRBJ1-5, is SQTIHQWPATLVQPVGSPLSLECTVEGTSNPNLYWYRQAAGRGLQLLFYSVGIGQISSEVPQNLSASRPQDRQFILSSKKLLLSDSGFYLCAWWNGQSNQPQHFGDGTRLSIL.

This chain uses TRBV12-3 or TRBV12-4 with TRBJ1-6; D is uncertain. The CDR3 runs 12 residues. The V end lost 8 bases, the J end lost 14 bases, and 16 bases lay between the germline ends. CDR3 in DNA: TGTGCCAGCTGTCCGACCGGCGGAGCCCTCCACTTT. This sequence encodes CASCPTGGALHF.

The chain employs TRBV30 and TRBJ2-1, with 7 nucleotides matching TRBD2. J lost 12 bases, V lost 1 base, and 6 bases had no gene match. This CDR3 region has 12 residues. Per the germline V gene, CDR1 is GTSNPN and CDR2 is SVGIG (reference sequence). Written as DNA, the CDR3 is TGTGCCTGGAGTGGGAGCGGGACCACGCAGTTCTTC. Its translation is CAWSGSGTTQFF.

The chain has TRBV15 and TRBJ2-2; 9 bases fit TRBD2. CDR3 length equals 15 residues. Germline CDR1 is LNHNV and CDR2 is YYDKDF (reference sequence). Losses at the gene ends were 9 bases for V and 8 bases for J; bases not matched to a gene: 13. CDR3 sequence: CATKQGREGLGELFF. The CDR3 nucleotides read TGTGCCACGAAGCAAGGGCGGGAGGGCCTGGGGGAGCTGTTTTTT.

The rearrangement links TRBV5-4 to TRBJ2-3; no definite D call. CDR1 is SGHNT, CDR2 YYREEE, per germline (reference sequence). V lost 3 bases, J lost 6 bases, and 17 bases lay in between. The CDR3 totals 15 residues. As DNA, the CDR3 is TGTGCCAGCAGCTCGCGGACGGGTCCGAGGGATACGCAGTATTTT. As protein: CASSSRTGPRDTQYF. Together with reference TRBV5-4 and TRBJ2-3, the CDR3 gives the full variable domain: ETGVTQSPTHLIKTRGQQVTLRCSSQSGHNTVSWYQQALGQGPQFIFQYYREEENGRGNFPPRFSGLQFPNYSSELNVNALELDDSALYLCASSSRTGPRDTQYFGPGTRLTVL.

This clonotype was observed a single time. The chain has TRBV3-1 and TRBJ2-2; D is uncertain. Germline V gene lookup returns CDR1 LGHDT and CDR2 YNNKEL (reference sequence). V was shortened by 7 bases and J by 3 bases, with 6 bases between the two germline ends. This CDR3 is built from 12 residues. Here the CDR3 DNA reads TGTGCCAGCAACACCCACACCGGGGAGCTGTTTTTT. It translates to CASNTHTGELFF.

The chain has TRBV5-6 and TRBJ2-5, with D perhaps being TRBD1 or TRBD2 (6 bases each). This CDR3 has 14 amino acids. The germline gives CDR1 SGHDT, CDR2 YYEEEE. V was cut by 4 bases and J by 5 bases, with 15 bases left in between. CDR3 protein: CASSGGRHRETQYF. For the CDR3, the DNA is TGTGCCAGCAGCGGGGGGCGACACAGGGAGACCCAGTACTTC.

The rearrangement links TRBV27 to TRBJ2-7; D call uncertain. Germline CDR1 reads MNHEY; CDR2 reads SMNVEV (reference sequence). This CDR3 comprises 14 residues. Trimming left V 3 bases short and J 8 bases short, with 17 bases between. This CDR3 reads CASSFEPIPNQQYF. CDR3 nucleotides: TGTGCCAGCAGTTTTGAACCGATACCCAACCAGCAGTACTTC.

The chain couples TRBV4-1 to TRBJ2-7; the match to TRBD1 covers 7 bases. Germline CDR1 reads MGHRA; CDR2 reads YSYEKL. The CDR3 is 13 residues long. Unmatched junction bases numbered 4, after V lost 4 bases and J lost 4 bases. In nucleotides, the CDR3 is TGCGCCAGCAGCCGGACAGGCCGGTACGAGCAGTACTTC. Translation gives CASSRTGRYEQYF.

This chain links TRBV18 with TRBJ1-1; TRBD1 agrees at 7 bases. Germline V lookup: CDR1 KGHSH, CDR2 LQKENI. The CDR3 consists of 17 residues. V dropped 3 bases and J dropped 3; count of bases not matched to a gene: 13. The CDR3 protein is CASSPFYSGQRHTEAFF. CDR3 nucleotides: TGTGCCAGCTCACCTTTCTATTCGGGACAGAGGCACACTGAAGCTTTCTTT. Full variable domain (outside the CDR3, taken from reference TRBV18 and TRBJ1-1): NAGVMQNPRHLVRRRGQEARLRCSPMKGHSHVYWYRQLPEEGLKFMVYLQKENIIDESGMPKERFSAEFPKEGPSILRIQQVVRGDSAAYFCASSPFYSGQRHTEAFFGQGTRLTVV.

The V call is TRBV20-1, the J call TRBJ2-3, with 7 bases that match TRBD2. The CDR3 loop spans 13 amino acids. In germline, CDR1 is DFQATT, CDR2 SNEGSKA (reference sequence). V dropped 6 bases and J dropped 4; count of bases not matched to a gene: 7. The CDR3 DNA is TGCAGTGCCCTTCGGGGGGAGTCAGATACGCAGTATTTT. This translates into CSALRGESDTQYF.

This rearrangement joins TRBV24-1 to TRBJ1-4; D is unresolved. The CDR3 has 13 amino acids. V shed 3 bases and J shed 8 bases, with 9 bases lying between them. In germline, CDR1 is KGHDR, CDR2 SFDVKD. For the CDR3, the DNA is TGTGCCACCAGTGATGTTTCCCAGGAAAAACTGTTTTTT. It is translated as CATSDVSQEKLFF.

This chain links TRBV30 with TRBJ1-2; D not certain. The CDR3 consists of 9 residues. Trimming removed 7 bases from V and 8 bases from J, with 8 bases in between. Germline V lookup: CDR1 GTSNPN, CDR2 SVGIG (reference sequence). The CDR3 DNA reads TGTGCCTCCCAACTCGGCTACACCTTC. Encoded protein: CASQLGYTF. The entire variable domain, with the rest obtained from reference TRBV30 and TRBJ1-2, is as follows: SQTIHQWPATLVQPVGSPLSLECTVEGTSNPNLYWYRQAAGRGLQLLFYSVGIGQISSEVPQNLSASRPQDRQFILSSKKLLLSDSGFYLCASQLGYTFGSGTRLTVV.